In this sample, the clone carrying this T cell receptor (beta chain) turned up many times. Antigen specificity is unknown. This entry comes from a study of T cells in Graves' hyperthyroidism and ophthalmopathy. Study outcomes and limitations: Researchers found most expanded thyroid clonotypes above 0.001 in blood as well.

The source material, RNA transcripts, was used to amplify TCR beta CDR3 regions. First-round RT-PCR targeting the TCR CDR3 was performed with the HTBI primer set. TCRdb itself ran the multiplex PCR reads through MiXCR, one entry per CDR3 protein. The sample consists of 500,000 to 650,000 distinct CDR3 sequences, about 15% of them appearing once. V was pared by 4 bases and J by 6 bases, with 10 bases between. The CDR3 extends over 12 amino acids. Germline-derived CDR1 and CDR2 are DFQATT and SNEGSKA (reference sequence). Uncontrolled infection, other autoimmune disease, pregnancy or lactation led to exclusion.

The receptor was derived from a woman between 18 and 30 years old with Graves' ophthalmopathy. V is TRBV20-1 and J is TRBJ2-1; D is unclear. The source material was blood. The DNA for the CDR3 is TGCAGTGCTACGTCTGGCGGCAATGAGCAGTTCTTC. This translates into CSATSGGNEQFF.